Listed here are 22 T cell receptor beta chains from one sample, sequenced in a study of cytomegalovirus exposure and HLA in healthy donors. Primers: 60 Vbeta forward and 13 Jbeta reverse. The method was immunoSEQ multiplex PCR; TCRdb's version includes in-frame clones alone and lacks a portion of them. The data contain more than 150,000 clones, more than 65% of them seen just once; the ten biggest clones take up around 1.2%. Source material: PBMCs. These receptors were collected from a girl aged 2 to 9 in good health and CMV-seropositive.

The gene calls are TRBV19 and TRBJ2-1; 10 bases are shared with TRBD2. The germline V gene has CDR1 LNHDA and CDR2 SQIVND (reference sequence). V gave up 4 bases and J gave up 13 bases; unmatched junction bases: 4. The CDR3 is 12 residues long. The CDR3 coding sequence is TGTGCCAGTAGTACCGCTAGCGGGAGTCAGTTCTTC. Amino acid sequence: CASSTASGSQFF.

This chain's CDR3 is CAWSLPTGENQPQHF. The CDR3 DNA reads as TGTGCCTGGAGTTTACCTACAGGGGAAAATCAGCCCCAGCATTTT. This rearrangement joins TRBV30 to TRBJ1-5, with 7 bases lining up with TRBD1. This CDR3 region has 15 residues. Trimming removed 2 bases from V and 4 bases from J; junction bases left unmatched: 8. The germline gives CDR1 GTSNPN, CDR2 SVGIG (reference sequence). Looking up the rest from reference TRBV30 and TRBJ1-5 gives the full variable domain: SQTIHQWPATLVQPVGSPLSLECTVEGTSNPNLYWYRQAAGRGLQLLFYSVGIGQISSEVPQNLSASRPQDRQFILSSKKLLLSDSGFYLCAWSLPTGENQPQHFGDGTRLSIL.

V and J are TRBV30 and TRBJ1-1; no reliable D call. The V gene's germline CDR1 is GTSNPN and CDR2 SVGIG (reference sequence). The CDR3 runs 13 residues. The germline V and J ends were trimmed by 2 bases and 7 bases, with 14 bases remaining between them. In nucleotides, the CDR3 is TGTGCCTGGAGTCGCTCCCCGGAGGGTGAAGCTTTCTTT. It is translated as CAWSRSPEGEAFF. Using reference TRBV30 and TRBJ1-1 for the parts outside the CDR3, the full variable domain is SQTIHQWPATLVQPVGSPLSLECTVEGTSNPNLYWYRQAAGRGLQLLFYSVGIGQISSEVPQNLSASRPQDRQFILSSKKLLLSDSGFYLCAWSRSPEGEAFFGQGTRLTVV.

The V call is TRBV27, the J call TRBJ1-5; possible D gene TRBD1, 5 bases. Trimming left V 0 bases short and J 3 bases short, with 9 bases between. The V gene's germline CDR1 is MNHEY and CDR2 SMNVEV (reference sequence). The CDR3 has 15 amino acids. CDR3 in DNA: TGTGCCAGCAGTTTATCTCCCAGGGCCAATCAGCCCCAGCATTTT. The encoded protein is CASSLSPRANQPQHF.

The J gene is TRBJ2-7, the V gene TRBV19; 10 bases match TRBD1. V was pared by 3 bases and J by 5 bases, with 7 bases of the junction left unmatched. Germline loops: CDR1 LNHDA, CDR2 SQIVND (reference sequence). The CDR3 runs 15 residues. The CDR3 DNA sequence: TGTGCCAGTAGTATGACCAGGGACAGGGGCCACGAGCAGTACTTC. This codes for CASSMTRDRGHEQYF. Full variable domain (outside the CDR3, taken from reference TRBV19 and TRBJ2-7): DGGITQSPKYLFRKEGQNVTLSCEQNLNHDAMYWYRQDPGQGLRLIYYSQIVNDFQKGDIAEGYSVSREKKESFPLTVTSAQKNPTAFYLCASSMTRDRGHEQYFGPGTRLTVT.

This chain uses TRBV7-8 with TRBJ2-3, with TRBD2 matching over 13 bases. V trimming: 5 bases; J trimming: 11 bases; junction bases outside the gene matches: 7. The CDR3 totals 14 residues. CDR1 and CDR2 (germline): SGHVS, FQNEAQ. CDR3 coding DNA: TGTGCCAGCAGCCTAGGACTAGCGGGAGATCAGCAGTATTTT. As protein: CASSLGLAGDQQYF.

The chain recombines TRBV19 with TRBJ1-2, with 8 bases identical to TRBD1. The germline CDR1 and CDR2 sequences are LNHDA and SQIVND (reference sequence). V lost 6 bases to trimming and J lost 4 bases; unmatched junction nucleotides: 7. The CDR3 runs to 14 residues. For the CDR3, the DNA is TGTGCCAGTAGCAAGAAACAGGGGGGCTATGGCTACACCTTC. As protein: CASSKKQGGYGYTF.

CDR3 bases: TGTGCCAGCAGTTTATACAGGGGGGATGGCTACACCTTC. Amino acids: CASSLYRGDGYTF. This sequence joins TRBV28 and TRBJ1-2; 8 nucleotides agree with TRBD1. Unmatched junction bases numbered 1, after V lost 1 base and J lost 6 bases. CDR3 length: 13 residues. CDR1 is MDHEN and CDR2 is SYDVKM in the germline V gene.

The chain is built from TRBV30 and TRBJ2-7; possible D gene TRBD1, 5 bases. There are 14 residues in the CDR3. The germline V gene encodes CDR1 GTSNPN and CDR2 SVGIG (reference sequence). V lost 0 bases and J lost 2, with 11 bases in between. The DNA for the CDR3 is TGTGCCTGGAGTGTTACGGACACGACCTACGAGCAGTACTTC. Translated, it gives CAWSVTDTTYEQYF.

The chain couples TRBV5-1 to TRBJ1-2, with 10 bases aligning to TRBD1. Germline CDR1 is SGHRS and CDR2 is YFSETQ. This CDR3 spans 15 amino acids. V gave up 0 bases and J gave up 8 bases; unmatched junction bases: 7. The CDR3 protein is CASSLDRTGGGGYTF. In DNA, the CDR3 is TGCGCCAGCAGCTTGGACCGGACAGGGGGTGGCGGCTACACCTTC.

The chain is built from TRBV5-4 and TRBJ2-3, with D possibly being TRBD2 (5 bases). V lost 0 bases and J 1 base, leaving 6 bases between the germline ends. CDR3 length equals 14 residues. In germline, CDR1 is SGHNT, CDR2 YYREEE (reference sequence). The CDR3 loop is CASSLGSGTDTQYF. The CDR3 DNA is TGTGCCAGCAGCTTGGGTAGCGGCACAGATACGCAGTATTTT.

This clone has more than one count but fewer than ten. The chain recombines TRBV2 with TRBJ1-6; D gene unclear. V was shortened by 11 bases and J by 0 bases, with 5 bases between the two germline ends. The CDR3 spans 12 residues. Looked up from germline, CDR1 is SNHLY and CDR2 is FYNNEI. In DNA, the CDR3 is TGTGCCCCCGGCTCCTATAATTCACCCCTCCACTTT. Amino acids: CAPGSYNSPLHF.

CDR3 sequence (DNA): TGTGCCAGCAGCCCCAATACAGGGGTCAGGCAGCCCCAGCATTTT. Translating gives CASSPNTGVRQPQHF. This rearrangement joins TRBV27 to TRBJ1-5, with 7 bases identical to TRBD1. Germline V gene sequence: CDR1 MNHEY, CDR2 SMNVEV (reference sequence). The CDR3 is made up of 15 amino acids. With 6 bases clipped from V and 7 bases from J, the junction kept 12 bases outside the gene matches.

V is TRBV7-6 and J is TRBJ1-2; TRBD1 aligns across 7 bases. Per the germline V gene, CDR1 is SGHVS and CDR2 is FNYEAQ. The CDR3 covers 17 residues. V dropped 1 base and J dropped 8; count of bases not matched to a gene: 16. The CDR3 loop reads CASSLGGGEDRWEGYTF. The CDR3 DNA follows: TGTGCCAGCAGCTTAGGAGGGGGCGAGGACCGCTGGGAGGGCTACACCTTC.

V gene TRBV5-1 combines with J gene TRBJ2-3, with TRBD1 as a possible D gene (6 bases). The CDR3 sequence is 14 residues long. V lost 4 bases and J lost 3, with 12 bases in between. Germline CDR1 is SGHRS and CDR2 is YFSETQ. This CDR3 reads CASSIGTWTDTQYF. Here the CDR3 DNA reads TGCGCCAGCAGCATAGGGACATGGACAGATACGCAGTATTTT. Full variable domain (remainder filled in from reference TRBV5-1 and TRBJ2-3): KAGVTQTPRYLIKTRGQQVTLSCSPISGHRSVSWYQQTPGQGLQFLFEYFSETQRNKGNFPGRFSGRQFSNSRSEMNVSTLELGDSALYLCASSIGTWTDTQYFGPGTRLTVL.

J is TRBJ2-3 and V is TRBV6-6, with D perhaps TRBD1 (6 bases). The CDR3 length is 15 residues. Germline V gene data show CDR1 as MNHNY and CDR2 as SVGAGI (reference sequence). V lost 4 bases to trimming and J lost 3 bases, with 14 bases between them. In nucleotides, the CDR3 is TGTGCCAGCAGTTTTCAGGGGTTCGCGACAGATACGCAGTATTTT. This codes for CASSFQGFATDTQYF.

This chain links TRBV11-3 with TRBJ2-1, with 10 bases fitting TRBD2. The CDR3 is made up of 18 amino acids. CDR1 SGHNT and CDR2 YENEEA come from the germline V gene. V shed 2 bases, J shed 8 bases, and the junction held 15 bases outside the gene matches. The CDR3: CASSLFHPGTSVRDEQFF. The DNA of the CDR3 is TGTGCCAGCAGCTTATTTCATCCCGGGACTAGCGTTCGCGATGAGCAGTTCTTC. The full variable domain, its missing parts supplied by reference TRBV11-3 and TRBJ2-1, is EAGVVQSPRYKIIEKKQPVAFWCNPISGHNTLYWYLQNLGQGPELLIRYENEEAVDDSQLPKDRFSAERLKGVDSTLKIQPAELGDSAVYLCASSLFHPGTSVRDEQFFGPGTRLTVL.

This chain uses TRBV5-4 with TRBJ2-2; 12 positions match TRBD2. The length of the CDR3 is 17 residues. Looked up from germline, CDR1 is SGHNT and CDR2 is YYREEE (reference sequence). V shed 4 bases and J 4 bases; nucleotides not matched to a gene: 8. The CDR3 coding sequence is TGTGCCAGCAGCCCCCCTAGCGGGAGGGTGGGCACCGGGGAGCTGTTTTTT. It specifies CASSPPSGRVGTGELFF.

The chain has TRBV12-5 and TRBJ2-5; the D gene is possibly TRBD1 (5 bases). Trimming shortened V by 6 bases and J by 1 base, and 9 bases separated the two germline ends. The CDR3 is 13 amino acids. CDR1 and CDR2 (germline): LGHNT, FRNRAP. The CDR3 DNA follows: TGTGCTAGTGGGTCAGGGTCCCAAGAGACCCAGTACTTC. Its protein is CASGSGSQETQYF. Complete variable domain (other parts from reference TRBV12-5 and TRBJ2-5): DARVTQTPRHKVTEMGQEVTMRCQPILGHNTVFWYRQTMMQGLELLAYFRNRAPLDDSGMPKDRFSAEMPDATLATLKIQPSEPRDSAVYFCASGSGSQETQYFGPGTRLLVL.

Remarks on this clone: The CDR3 does not close with the conserved phenylalanine or tryptophan, likely indicating a read error. The chain links TRBV5-6 to TRBJ1-2, with D maybe TRBD1 (5 bases). This CDR3 spans 14 amino acids. CDR1 and CDR2 from the germline V gene are SGHDT and YYEEEE. V lost 6 bases and J lost 2, with 14 bases in between. The CDR3 nucleotides are TGTGCCAGCATCCGGCAGGGCCCGAACTATGGCTACACCCTC. It is translated as CASIRQGPNYGYTL.

This chain joins TRBV21-1 and TRBJ1-2. TRBV21-1 is a pseudogene segment. CDR3 length equals 12 residues. Here the CDR3 reads CASSKARNGYTF. The CDR3 coding sequence is TGTGCCAGCAGCAAAGCGCGGAATGGCTACACCTTC.

The chain recombines TRBV4-1 with TRBJ2-7, with D maybe TRBD1 (6 bases). With 2 bases removed from V and 7 bases from J, the gap between germline ends came to 18 bases. The CDR3 covers 15 residues. The germline V gene has CDR1 MGHRA and CDR2 YSYEKL. CDR3: CASSQTGTVQGEQYF. The CDR3 DNA follows: TGCGCCAGCAGCCAAACCGGGACGGTGCAGGGGGAGCAGTACTTC.